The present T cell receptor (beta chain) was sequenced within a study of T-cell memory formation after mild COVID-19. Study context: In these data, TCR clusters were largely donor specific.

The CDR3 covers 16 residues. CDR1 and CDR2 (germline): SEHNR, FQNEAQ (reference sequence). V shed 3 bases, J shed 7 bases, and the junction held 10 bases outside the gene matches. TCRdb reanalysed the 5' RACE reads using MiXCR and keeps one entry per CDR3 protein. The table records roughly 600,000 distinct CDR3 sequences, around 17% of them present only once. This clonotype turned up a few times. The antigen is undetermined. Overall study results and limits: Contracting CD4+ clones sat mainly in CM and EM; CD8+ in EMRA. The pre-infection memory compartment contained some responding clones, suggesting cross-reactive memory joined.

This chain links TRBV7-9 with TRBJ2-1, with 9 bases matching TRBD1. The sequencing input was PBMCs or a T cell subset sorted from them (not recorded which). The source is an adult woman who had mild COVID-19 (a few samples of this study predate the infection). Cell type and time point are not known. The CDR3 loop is CASSLGDRVSGNEQFF. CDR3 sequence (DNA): TGTGCCAGCAGCTTGGGGGACAGGGTTTCCGGTAATGAGCAGTTCTTC.